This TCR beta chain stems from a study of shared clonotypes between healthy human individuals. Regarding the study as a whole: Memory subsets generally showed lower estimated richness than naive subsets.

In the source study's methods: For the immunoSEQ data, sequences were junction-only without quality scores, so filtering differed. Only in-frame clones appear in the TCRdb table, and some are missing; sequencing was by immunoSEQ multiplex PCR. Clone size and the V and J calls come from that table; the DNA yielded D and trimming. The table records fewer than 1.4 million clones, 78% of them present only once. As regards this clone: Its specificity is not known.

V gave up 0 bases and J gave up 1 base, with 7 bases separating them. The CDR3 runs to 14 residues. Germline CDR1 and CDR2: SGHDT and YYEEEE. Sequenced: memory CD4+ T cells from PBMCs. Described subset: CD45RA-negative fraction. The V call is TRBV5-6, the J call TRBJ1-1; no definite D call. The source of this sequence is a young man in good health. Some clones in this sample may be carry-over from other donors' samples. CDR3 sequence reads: CASSLGWANTEAFF. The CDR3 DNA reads TGTGCCAGCAGCTTGGGTTGGGCGAACACTGAAGCTTTCTTT.